The clone carrying this TCR beta chain was detected many times. Its antigen is currently unknown. The source of the sample is a study of regulatory T cells in long-lasting Graves disease. Study-level points and caveats: The work looked only at peripheral blood and did not look at thyroid tissue.

Described time point: newly diagnosed GD, antithyroid drugs for less than 3 months. TCR sequences were obtained from RNA taken from PBMCs. To make TCR beta libraries, researchers used iRepertoire HTBI primers and Arm-PCR of CDR3 regions. TCRdb reprocessed the multiplex PCR reads with MiXCR, giving one entry per CDR3 protein. The repertoire holds just over 600,000 distinct CDR3 sequences, around 17% seen once, with about 20% in the top ten. CDR3 length: 15 residues. Germline CDR1 is MNHNS and CDR2 is SASEGT. Trimming removed 7 bases from V and 5 bases from J, with 20 bases in between. These data also formed part of another study, on T cells in Graves' hyperthyroidism and ophthalmopathy.

The sequencing used peripheral blood mononuclear cells (PBMCs), collected at new diagnosis, from a patient treated with antithyroid drugs. The J gene is TRBJ2-5, the V gene TRBV6-1; possible D gene TRBD2, 6 bases. The receptor was derived from a woman aged 25 to 45 with Graves disease. CDR3 sequence: CASTEGLSPGETQYF. The CDR3 DNA follows: TGTGCCAGCACCGAAGGACTATCCCCCGGGGAGACCCAGTACTTC.